These 8 T cell receptor beta chains were sequenced from one sample in a study of T cell repertoires in cytomegalovirus infection. Antigens for these TCRs are unknown. TCRdb analysed the reads with MiXCR anew, one entry per CDR3 protein. In the table there are about 570,000 distinct CDR3 sequences, around 40% of which are singletons. The source material was cultured PBMCs, sampled from culture after CMV antigen stimulation. The receptors stem from a human donor in good health (CMV status not recorded). Some clones in this sample may be carry-over from other donors' samples.

This chain links TRBV9 with TRBJ2-7; D is possibly TRBD1 (6 bases). Germline lookup yields CDR1 SGDLS and CDR2 YYNGEE. This CDR3 has 15 amino acids. With 4 bases removed from V and 2 bases from J, the gap between germline ends came to 16 bases. The CDR3 sequence: CASSLNPDSTYEQYF. The CDR3 DNA sequence: TGTGCCAGCAGCCTAAACCCGGACAGTACCTACGAGCAGTACTTC.

The chain employs TRBV7-2 and TRBJ1-1; D remains unclear. Trimming removed 2 bases from V and 5 bases from J, with 9 bases in between. The CDR3 totals 13 residues. Germline V lookup: CDR1 SGHTA, CDR2 FQGNSA. CDR3 nucleotide sequence: TGTGCCAGCAGCTTACGCCGGGAGACTGAAGCTTTCTTT. It encodes CASSLRRETEAFF.

The chain employs TRBV5-1 and TRBJ2-7; no reliable D call. The CDR3 covers 15 residues. In germline, CDR1 is SGHRS, CDR2 YFSETQ. Trimming took off 2 bases at V and 0 bases at J, with 12 bases between the two ends. The CDR3 reads CASSLIDTSSYEQYF. The CDR3 nucleotides are TGCGCCAGCAGCTTAATTGACACGAGCTCCTACGAGCAGTACTTC. Drawing the rest from reference TRBV5-1 and TRBJ2-7, the complete variable domain is KAGVTQTPRYLIKTRGQQVTLSCSPISGHRSVSWYQQTPGQGLQFLFEYFSETQRNKGNFPGRFSGRQFSNSRSEMNVSTLELGDSALYLCASSLIDTSSYEQYFGPGTRLTVT.

In its sample, this clonotype was seen a few times. The genes are TRBV7-2 and TRBJ1-1, with D possibly being TRBD1 (5 bases). From germline, CDR1 is SGHTA and CDR2 FQGNSA. The CDR3 has 13 amino acids. The V and J ends lost 5 bases and 0 bases respectively, with 7 bases between them. CDR3 DNA: TGTGCCAGCAGCGTGACAGTGAACACTGAAGCTTTCTTT. This codes for CASSVTVNTEAFF.

This clonotype has just a few counts. The chain carries TRBV2 and TRBJ2-5; D is undetermined. The CDR3 contains 16 residues. Trimming shortened V by 0 bases and J by 5 bases, and 16 bases separated the two germline ends. CDR1 is SNHLY, CDR2 FYNNEI, per germline. In DNA form, the CDR3 reads TGTGCCAGCAGTGAAGCGCTAGGGTACACTCGGGAGACCCAGTACTTC. This codes for CASSEALGYTRETQYF.

This clonotype appeared a single time. The rearrangement uses TRBV28 and TRBJ2-2; D not resolved. V was shortened by 7 bases and J by 3 bases, with 12 bases between the two germline ends. CDR3 length: 14 amino acids. CDR1 and CDR2 (germline): MDHEN, SYDVKM. The DNA of the CDR3 is TGTGCCAGCATTGGGGTCTGGGACACCGGGGAGCTGTTTTTT. Residues: CASIGVWDTGELFF.

The J gene is TRBJ2-3, the V gene TRBV7-8, with 7 bases fitting TRBD1. The trim removed 0 bases at V and 1 base at J, leaving 13 bases unmatched. CDR3 length: 19 amino acids. The V gene's germline CDR1 is SGHVS and CDR2 FQNEAQ. CDR3 DNA: TGTGCCAGCAGCTTAGCGGGAGTCGACAGGGCGTGGGGCACAGATACGCAGTATTTT. Residues: CASSLAGVDRAWGTDTQYF.

V is TRBV12-3 or TRBV12-4 and J is TRBJ2-6; 7 nucleotides agree with TRBD2. Germline trimming cut 6 bases from V and 0 bases from J; bases unmatched to any gene: 2. The CDR3 has 15 amino acids. In nucleotides, the CDR3 is TGTGCCAGCAGGGGAGGGGACTCTGGGGCCAACGTCCTGACTTTC. Amino acids: CASRGGDSGANVLTF.